The subject of this entry is one T cell receptor beta chain. The data were obtained in a study of blood T cell repertoires in COVID-19. Study context: Sample material is recorded as cDNA or gDNA derived from T cells, B-cell-depleted T cells, or PBMCs.

Trimming cost V 6 bases and J 7 bases, with 13 bases left between them. CDR1 is MGHDK, CDR2 SYGVNS, per germline. This CDR3 region has 12 residues. Seattle participants joined during active infection and were tracked over time. TCRdb keeps only in-frame clones here, not all; method: immunoSEQ multiplex PCR. This sample carries approximately 150,000 clones, about 85% of them seen once, and the ten largest clones take more than 2.5%. The chain joins TRBV25-1 to TRBJ2-7; D might be TRBD2 (5 bases). This receptor was obtained from a human donor with COVID-19, enrolled during active disease. The donor label of this sample is uncertain. The sample consisted of peripheral blood. CDR3 nucleotides: TGTGCCAGCAGAGGAGAGTCGGGGGAGCAGTACTTC. Its translation: CASRGESGEQYF.